This paragraph reports one T cell receptor beta chain. Its target is unknown. The CDR3 has 16 amino acids. The ends were cut back, 6 bases at V and 1 base at J, with 17 bases in the middle. Looked up from germline, CDR1 is LGHDT and CDR2 is YNNKEL (reference sequence). This sample was included in a study of T cell responses to AZD1222 COVID-19 vaccine. As for the study in general: Combined were second doses at about 4 or about 12 weeks. Findings of the study overall: Only a handful of AZD1222 recipients, more than 5 in all, had baseline seropositivity. Repertoires were sampled only after the peak T cell response.

Libraries were prepared by immunoSEQ multiplex PCR; TCRdb keeps only in-frame clonotypes and omits some of them. This repertoire shows roughly 180,000 clones, 80% to 90% found once; its top ten account for 6.9%. V usage is TRBV3-1 (or the pseudogene TRBV3-2) and J usage is TRBJ2-3; D might be TRBD2 (5 bases). The input for sequencing was peripheral blood, taken on day 0 of AZD1222 vaccination. The clonotype comes from an adult in good health. The CDR3 spells CASRSLEGLGTDTQYF. CDR3 bases: TGTGCCAGCAGATCCCTCGAGGGCTTGGGCACAGATACGCAGTATTTT.